The 3 T cell receptor beta chains given below trace back to one sample, sequenced in a study of T cell repertoires in cytomegalovirus infection. TCRdb redid the calling of the reads with MiXCR, one entry per CDR3 protein. Found here are around 630,000 distinct CDR3 sequences, 20% to 25% of them singletons; the top ten hold roughly 8%. What was sequenced was CD8+ T cells from PBMCs. Receptors originate from a human donor in good health (CMV status not recorded). Some clones in this sample may be carry-over from other donors' samples.

The chain has TRBV28 and TRBJ2-7; the D gene is possibly TRBD2 (7 bases). Trimming pared 4 bases from V and 4 bases from J, leaving 17 bases between. Germline CDR1 reads MDHEN; CDR2 reads SYDVKM. The CDR3 length is 15 residues. The CDR3: CASSSPGGGLYEQYV. DNA for the CDR3: TGTGCCAGCAGTTCCCCCGGCGGGGGCCTTTACGAGCAGTACGTC.

This chain connects TRBV27 to TRBJ2-2, with TRBD1 matching over 8 bases. Germline values: CDR1 MNHEY, CDR2 SMNVEV (reference sequence). The CDR3 totals 12 residues. J gave up 5 bases and V 10 bases, and 3 bases lay outside the gene matches. The CDR3 DNA reads as TGTGCCACAGGGGGCTGGACCGGGGAGCTGTTTTTT. Residues: CATGGWTGELFF.

The gene calls are TRBV20-1 and TRBJ2-1, with D tentatively TRBD2 (5 bases). The CDR3 covers 13 residues. Germline lookup yields CDR1 DFQATT and CDR2 SNEGSKA (reference sequence). Deletions cut 0 bases from V and 8 bases from J, with 11 bases between. CDR3 in DNA: TGCAGTGCTAGAGATCGGGGATTCGATGAGCAGTTCTTC. Its translation is CSARDRGFDEQFF.